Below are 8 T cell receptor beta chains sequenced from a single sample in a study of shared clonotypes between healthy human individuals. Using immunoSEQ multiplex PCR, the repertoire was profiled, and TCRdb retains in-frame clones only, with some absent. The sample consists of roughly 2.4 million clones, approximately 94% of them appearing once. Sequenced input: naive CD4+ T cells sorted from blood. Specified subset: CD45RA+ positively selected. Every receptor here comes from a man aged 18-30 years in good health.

The CDR3 region has the DNA TGTGCCAGCAGCCAAGATCAGGGGCGCCAAGAGACCCAGTACTTC. Translation: CASSQDQGRQETQYF. The rearrangement uses TRBV4-2 and TRBJ2-5, with D possibly TRBD1 on 6 matching bases. This CDR3 spans 15 amino acids. Trimming shortened V by 0 bases and J by 1 base, and 9 bases separated the two germline ends. The germline CDR1 and CDR2 sequences are LGHNA and YNFKEQ.

As DNA, the CDR3 is TGTGCCAGTAGTCCTGGGACAGGGCACACAGATACGCAGTATTTT. It translates to CASSPGTGHTDTQYF. This chain links TRBV19 with TRBJ2-3; TRBD1 agrees at 9 bases. Trimming cost V 5 bases and J 2 bases; bases outside gene matches: 5. The CDR3 extends over 15 amino acids. Germline lookup yields CDR1 LNHDA and CDR2 SQIVND (reference sequence).

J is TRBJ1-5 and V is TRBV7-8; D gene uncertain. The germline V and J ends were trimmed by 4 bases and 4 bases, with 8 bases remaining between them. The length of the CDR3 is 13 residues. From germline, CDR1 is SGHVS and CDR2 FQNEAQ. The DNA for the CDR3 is TGTGCCAGCAGCTACGGGCCAAATCAGCCCCAGCATTTT. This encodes CASSYGPNQPQHF.

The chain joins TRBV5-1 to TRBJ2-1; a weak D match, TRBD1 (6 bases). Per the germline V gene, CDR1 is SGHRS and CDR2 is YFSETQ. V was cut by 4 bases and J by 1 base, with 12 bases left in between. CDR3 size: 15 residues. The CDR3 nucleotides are TGCGCCAGCAGCCCCGGGACAATGTCCTACAATGAGCAGTTCTTC. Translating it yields CASSPGTMSYNEQFF. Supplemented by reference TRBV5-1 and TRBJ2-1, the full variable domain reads KAGVTQTPRYLIKTRGQQVTLSCSPISGHRSVSWYQQTPGQGLQFLFEYFSETQRNKGNFPGRFSGRQFSNSRSEMNVSTLELGDSALYLCASSPGTMSYNEQFFGPGTRLTVL.

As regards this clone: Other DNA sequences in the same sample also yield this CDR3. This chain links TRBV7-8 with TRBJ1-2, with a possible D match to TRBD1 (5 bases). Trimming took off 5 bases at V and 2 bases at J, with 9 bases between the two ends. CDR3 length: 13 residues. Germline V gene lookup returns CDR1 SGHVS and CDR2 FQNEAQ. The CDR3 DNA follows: TGTGCCAGCAGCCCTACAGGAAACTATGGCTACACCTTC. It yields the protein CASSPTGNYGYTF.

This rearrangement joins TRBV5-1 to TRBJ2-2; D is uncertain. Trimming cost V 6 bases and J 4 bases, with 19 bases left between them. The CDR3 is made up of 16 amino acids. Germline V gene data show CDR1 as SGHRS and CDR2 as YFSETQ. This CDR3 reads CASTPGWSRSTGELFF. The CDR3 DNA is TGCGCCAGCACGCCTGGTTGGAGTCGGTCCACCGGGGAGCTGTTTTTT.

DNA of the CDR3: TGTGCCAGCGGGGAGCCCTCCTCTGGAAACACCATATATTTT. Encoded protein: CASGEPSSGNTIYF. J is TRBJ1-3 and V is TRBV2; D is unclear. Germline lookup yields CDR1 SNHLY and CDR2 FYNNEI. The length of the CDR3 is 14 residues. The germline V and J ends were trimmed by 8 bases and 0 bases, with 11 bases remaining between them.

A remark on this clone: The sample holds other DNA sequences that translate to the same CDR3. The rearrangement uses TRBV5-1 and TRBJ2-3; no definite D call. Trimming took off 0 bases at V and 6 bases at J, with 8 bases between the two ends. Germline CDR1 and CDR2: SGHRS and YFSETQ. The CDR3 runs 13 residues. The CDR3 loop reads CASSLASGDTQYF. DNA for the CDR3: TGCGCCAGCAGCTTGGCGTCGGGTGATACGCAGTATTTT.